These T cell receptor beta chains were read from a single sample in a study of cytomegalovirus exposure and HLA in healthy donors. Sequencing was performed with immunoSEQ multiplex PCR; in TCRdb, only in-frame clones are kept and a portion is missing. The sample holds around 140,000 clones. The material sequenced was PBMCs. The source is a woman between 35 and 50 years old in good health and CMV-seropositive. Each CDR3 is given with its conserved first and last residue. Each record gives: CDR3 protein, CDR3 DNA, D gene, V gene, J gene, CDR3 length. A D gene is named only where the DNA matches it firmly.

cdr3_aa: CASSLGWDKGRYSNQPQHF; cdr3_nt: TGTGCCAGCAGCTTAGGATGGGACAAGGGGCGTTATAGCAATCAGCCCCAGCATTTT; d_call: -; v_call: TRBV11-2; j_call: TRBJ1-5; cdr3_length: 19
cdr3_aa: CASSFRVISNQPQHF; cdr3_nt: TGTGCCAGCAGTTTTCGGGTGATTAGCAATCAGCCCCAGCATTTT; d_call: -; v_call: TRBV28; j_call: TRBJ1-5; cdr3_length: 15
cdr3_aa: CASATGGFYEQYF; cdr3_nt: TGTGCCAGCGCCACAGGGGGCTTCTACGAGCAGTACTTC; d_call: TRBD1; v_call: TRBV28; j_call: TRBJ2-7; cdr3_length: 13
cdr3_aa: CASSFAILENTGELFF; cdr3_nt: TGTGCCAGCAGCTTCGCTATTCTAGAGAACACCGGGGAGCTGTTTTTT; d_call: -; v_call: TRBV5-4; j_call: TRBJ2-2; cdr3_length: 16
cdr3_aa: CASSQDRAGSKEQYF; cdr3_nt: TGCGCCAGCAGCCAAGATCGGGCAGGGTCGAAAGAGCAGTACTTC; d_call: -; v_call: TRBV4-1; j_call: TRBJ2-7; cdr3_length: 15
cdr3_aa: CASSQQATVGEKLFF; cdr3_nt: TGTGCCAGCAGCCAGCAGGCGACAGTAGGCGAAAAACTGTTTTTT; d_call: -; v_call: TRBV14; j_call: TRBJ1-4; cdr3_length: 15
cdr3_aa: CSVETSRGGPNNEQFF; cdr3_nt: TGCAGCGTTGAAACATCCCGTGGCGGGCCCAACAATGAGCAGTTCTTC; d_call: -; v_call: TRBV29-1; j_call: TRBJ2-1; cdr3_length: 16
cdr3_aa: CASSFGQGMVNTEAFF; cdr3_nt: TGTGCCAGCAGTTTCGGACAGGGGATGGTGAACACTGAAGCTTTCTTT; d_call: TRBD1; v_call: TRBV6-5; j_call: TRBJ1-1; cdr3_length: 16
cdr3_aa: CASSIQETQYF; cdr3_nt: TGTGCCAGCAGCATCCAGGAGACCCAGTACTTC; d_call: -; v_call: TRBV7-9; j_call: TRBJ2-5; cdr3_length: 11
cdr3_aa: CASSPPGGSYEQYF; cdr3_nt: TGTGCCAGTAGCCCTCCAGGGGGATCCTACGAGCAGTACTTC; d_call: TRBD1; v_call: TRBV19; j_call: TRBJ2-7; cdr3_length: 14
cdr3_aa: CASSLAKAADTQYF; cdr3_nt: TGTGCCAGCAGCTTGGCCAAGGCGGCAGATACGCAGTATTTT; d_call: -; v_call: TRBV5-4; j_call: TRBJ2-3; cdr3_length: 14
cdr3_aa: CASRATGNYGYTF; cdr3_nt: TGTGCCAGCAGGGCGACAGGGAACTATGGCTACACCTTC; d_call: TRBD1; v_call: TRBV2; j_call: TRBJ1-2; cdr3_length: 13
cdr3_aa: CAFLRGGAYEQYF; cdr3_nt: TGTGCCTTCCTCCGAGGAGGGGCCTACGAGCAGTACTTC; d_call: -; v_call: TRBV30; j_call: TRBJ2-7; cdr3_length: 13
cdr3_aa: CASSPSGRPHEQYF; cdr3_nt: TGTGCCAGCAGTCCTAGCGGGAGGCCCCACGAGCAGTACTTC; d_call: TRBD2; v_call: TRBV27; j_call: TRBJ2-7; cdr3_length: 14
cdr3_aa: CASSLMGGRANEKLFF; cdr3_nt: TGTGCCAGCAGCTTGATGGGGGGTCGAGCTAATGAAAAACTGTTTTTT; d_call: -; v_call: TRBV5-5; j_call: TRBJ1-4; cdr3_length: 16
cdr3_aa: CASSTSGTGSATQYF; cdr3_nt: TGCGCCAGCAGCACATCCGGGACAGGCTCGGCTACGCAGTATTTT; d_call: TRBD1; v_call: TRBV5-1; j_call: TRBJ2-3; cdr3_length: 15
cdr3_aa: CASSLRGAGTNTGELFF; cdr3_nt: TGTGCCAGCAGCTTAAGGGGAGCGGGGACGAACACCGGGGAGCTGTTTTTT; d_call: TRBD2; v_call: TRBV7-9; j_call: TRBJ2-2; cdr3_length: 17
cdr3_aa: CASSMSDSNQPQHF; cdr3_nt: TGTGCCAGTAGTATGTCAGATAGCAATCAGCCCCAGCATTTT; d_call: -; v_call: TRBV19; j_call: TRBJ1-5; cdr3_length: 14
cdr3_aa: CASSFIAARTLNTEAFF; cdr3_nt: TGCGCCAGCAGCTTCATCGCGGCCAGGACTTTGAACACTGAAGCTTTCTTT; d_call: -; v_call: TRBV5-1; j_call: TRBJ1-1; cdr3_length: 17
cdr3_aa: CASKQGANTGELFF; cdr3_nt: TGTGCCAGTAAACAGGGCGCAAACACCGGGGAGCTGTTTTTT; d_call: -; v_call: TRBV19; j_call: TRBJ2-2; cdr3_length: 14
cdr3_aa: CASSARQGTSNQPQHF; cdr3_nt: TGTGCCAGTAGTGCTCGACAGGGAACCTCTAATCAGCCCCAGCATTTT; d_call: TRBD1; v_call: TRBV19; j_call: TRBJ1-5; cdr3_length: 16
cdr3_aa: CASSSPRTSGTEQYF; cdr3_nt: TGTGCCAGCAGTTCCCCCCGGACTAGCGGGACAGAGCAGTACTTC; d_call: TRBD2; v_call: TRBV6-5; j_call: TRBJ2-7; cdr3_length: 15
cdr3_aa: CASLYVGAQETQYF; cdr3_nt: TGTGCCAGCCTTTACGTCGGAGCCCAAGAGACCCAGTACTTC; d_call: -; v_call: TRBV5-6; j_call: TRBJ2-5; cdr3_length: 14
cdr3_aa: CASSVASGTYTGELFF; cdr3_nt: TGTGCCAGCAGCGTAGCCAGCGGGACGTACACCGGGGAGCTGTTTTTT; d_call: TRBD2; v_call: TRBV9; j_call: TRBJ2-2; cdr3_length: 16
cdr3_aa: CASSSLVAGGRYEQYF; cdr3_nt: TGTGCCAGCAGCTCCCTCGTAGCGGGAGGCCGATACGAGCAGTACTTC; d_call: TRBD2; v_call: TRBV7-8; j_call: TRBJ2-7; cdr3_length: 16
cdr3_aa: CASSLLTSVDSEQFF; cdr3_nt: TGTGCCAGCAGCTTGTTAACTAGCGTAGACAGTGAGCAGTTCTTC; d_call: TRBD2; v_call: TRBV7-6; j_call: TRBJ2-1; cdr3_length: 15
cdr3_aa: CSAAQGYGYTF; cdr3_nt: TGCAGTGCTGCCCAGGGGTACGGCTACACCTTC; d_call: -; v_call: TRBV20-1; j_call: TRBJ1-2; cdr3_length: 11
cdr3_aa: CASSFLSRASTDTQYF; cdr3_nt: TGTGCCAGCAGTTTTCTGTCGAGGGCTAGCACAGATACGCAGTATTTT; d_call: -; v_call: TRBV28; j_call: TRBJ2-3; cdr3_length: 16
cdr3_aa: CASSIGGGTGGVETQYF; cdr3_nt: TGTGCCAGTAGTATAGGAGGGGGGACAGGGGGCGTTGAGACCCAGTACTTC; d_call: TRBD1; v_call: TRBV19; j_call: TRBJ2-5; cdr3_length: 17
cdr3_aa: CASSHRQGDNEQYF; cdr3_nt: TGCGCCAGCAGCCACAGACAGGGCGATAACGAGCAGTACTTC; d_call: TRBD1; v_call: TRBV4-1; j_call: TRBJ2-7; cdr3_length: 14
cdr3_aa: CASSLVSGTGGLEQYF; cdr3_nt: TGTGCCAGCAGCTTAGTGTCGGGCACAGGGGGACTGGAGCAGTACTTC; d_call: TRBD1; v_call: TRBV11-2; j_call: TRBJ2-7; cdr3_length: 16
cdr3_aa: CASSLIQGFHEQYF; cdr3_nt: TGCGCCAGCAGCTTGATCCAGGGGTTCCACGAGCAGTACTTC; d_call: -; v_call: TRBV5-1; j_call: TRBJ2-7; cdr3_length: 14
cdr3_aa: CASGPGQGRGADTQYF; cdr3_nt: TGTGCCAGCGGCCCCGGACAGGGACGGGGGGCAGATACGCAGTATTTT; d_call: -; v_call: TRBV5-4; j_call: TRBJ2-3; cdr3_length: 16
cdr3_aa: CSVPTSSETQYF; cdr3_nt: TGCAGCGTACCCACTAGTTCTGAGACCCAGTACTTC; d_call: -; v_call: TRBV29-1; j_call: TRBJ2-5; cdr3_length: 12
cdr3_aa: CAITTGSTDTQYF; cdr3_nt: TGTGCCATTACGACAGGGAGCACAGATACGCAGTATTTT; d_call: TRBD1; v_call: TRBV10-3; j_call: TRBJ2-3; cdr3_length: 13